These 25 T cell receptor beta chains share one sample of origin, sequenced in a study of cytomegalovirus exposure and HLA in healthy donors. The PCR contained 60 Vbeta and 13 Jbeta primers. Sequencing used immunoSEQ multiplex PCR; TCRdb keeps in-frame clones, though not all of them. The data contain over 200,000 clones, under 90% of them singletons. The sample consisted of PBMCs. The source is a human donor in good health.

The genes are TRBV13 and TRBJ1-2, with 10 bases that match TRBD1. The length of the CDR3 is 17 residues. Germline V gene data show CDR1 as PRHDT and CDR2 as FYEKMQ (reference sequence). Germline trimming cut 8 bases from V and 4 bases from J; bases unmatched to any gene: 16. The CDR3 is CASGATGGQGIGYGYTF. CDR3 in DNA: TGTGCCAGCGGCGCGACCGGGGGACAGGGGATCGGCTATGGCTACACCTTC.

V is TRBV5-4 and J is TRBJ2-2; 9 nucleotides line up with TRBD2. The junction had 13 bases not matched to a gene; V was cut back by 6 bases and J by 4 bases. The CDR3 contains 17 residues. Per germline, CDR1 SGHNT and CDR2 YYREEE (reference sequence). CDR3 amino acids: CASTQEGGLAATGELFF. CDR3 nucleotide sequence: TGTGCCAGCACCCAAGAGGGGGGACTAGCAGCCACCGGGGAGCTGTTTTTT.

V gene TRBV4-1 combines with J gene TRBJ2-1; 12 bases agree with TRBD2. The CDR3 length is 17 residues. V lost 1 base, J lost 2 bases, and 3 bases stayed unmatched. Germline values: CDR1 MGHRA, CDR2 YSYEKL. The CDR3 is CASSQVRTSGTYNEQFF. Here the CDR3 DNA reads TGCGCCAGCAGCCAAGTACGGACTAGCGGGACCTACAATGAGCAGTTCTTC.

The CDR3 reads CASSFSGGVDEQFF. CDR3 nucleotides: TGTGCCAGCAGTTTCTCCGGGGGAGTAGATGAGCAGTTCTTC. The chain employs TRBV7-9 and TRBJ2-1; perhaps TRBD2 as D (6 bases). V was trimmed by 6 bases and J by 8 bases, leaving 17 bases between them. Germline assignment: CDR1 SEHNR and CDR2 FQNEAQ (reference sequence). The CDR3 runs 14 residues.

This chain uses TRBV5-1 with TRBJ2-3, with a weak D call TRBD1 (6 bases). Germline V gene sequence: CDR1 SGHRS, CDR2 YFSETQ. V gave up 1 base and J gave up 1 base, with 16 bases separating them. The CDR3 spans 17 residues. CDR3 loop: CASSLLNRVKGTDTQYF. The CDR3, as DNA: TGCGCCAGCAGCTTGCTAAACAGGGTCAAGGGCACAGATACGCAGTATTTT. Using reference TRBV5-1 and TRBJ2-3 for the parts outside the CDR3, the full variable domain is KAGVTQTPRYLIKTRGQQVTLSCSPISGHRSVSWYQQTPGQGLQFLFEYFSETQRNKGNFPGRFSGRQFSNSRSEMNVSTLELGDSALYLCASSLLNRVKGTDTQYFGPGTRLTVL.

This sequence joins TRBV7-6 and TRBJ2-5; D is undetermined. The CDR3 runs 13 residues. V dropped 1 base and J dropped 5 bases, with 8 bases sitting between them. Germline V CDR1 and CDR2: SGHVS, FNYEAQ. The CDR3 DNA sequence: TGTGCCAGCAGCTTAGTCACAGTCGAGACCCAGTACTTC. Protein sequence: CASSLVTVETQYF.

V is TRBV9 and J is TRBJ1-2, with a tentative D call TRBD1 (5 bases). The CDR3 is 15 residues long. Germline V gene data show CDR1 as SGDLS and CDR2 as YYNGEE. The V and J ends lost 4 bases and 4 bases respectively, with 17 bases between them. The DNA of the CDR3 is TGTGCCAGCAGCCCTGAGCCCAATGGGGCCTATGGCTACACCTTC. It codes for CASSPEPNGAYGYTF.

This chain links TRBV21-1 with TRBJ2-7; the table names TRBD2, a call not compared with the DNA. TRBV21-1 is labeled a pseudogene. CDR3 length: 16 amino acids. The CDR3 DNA reads as TGTGCCAGCAGCAAAGTTGCGTTTTGCCCCCCCTACGAGCAGTACTTC. Protein: CASSKVAFCPPYEQYF.

This chain uses TRBV27 with TRBJ2-2; TRBD2 matches at 7 bases. The length of the CDR3 is 19 residues. Germline trimming cut 0 bases from V and 1 base from J; bases unmatched to any gene: 11. Germline assignment: CDR1 MNHEY and CDR2 SMNVEV (reference sequence). CDR3 in amino acids: CASSLSWEGRRVNTGELFF. In DNA form, the CDR3 reads TGTGCCAGCAGTTTATCATGGGAGGGACGTCGCGTGAACACCGGGGAGCTGTTTTTT.

The chain links TRBV19 to TRBJ2-5, with TRBD1 matching over 8 bases. The CDR3 length is 14 residues. Germline trimming cut 3 bases from V and 4 bases from J; bases unmatched to any gene: 4. Germline CDR1 is LNHDA and CDR2 is SQIVND (reference sequence). The CDR3 DNA reads TGTGCCAGTAGTATGACAGGGGTTGGAGAGACCCAGTACTTC. Translated, it gives CASSMTGVGETQYF.

J is TRBJ1-4 and V is TRBV6-1, with 7 bases aligning to TRBD1. CDR1 and CDR2 (germline): MNHNS, SASEGT. With V trimmed by 7 bases and J by 8 bases, 13 bases remained unmatched. The CDR3 contains 15 residues. This CDR3 is CASIKGDRGGEKLFF. DNA of the CDR3: TGTGCCAGCATCAAAGGGGACAGAGGTGGAGAAAAACTGTTTTTT.

The chain is built from TRBV5-4 and TRBJ2-2; TRBD1 might be the D (6 bases). Deletions cut 0 bases from V and 6 bases from J, with 18 bases between. CDR1 and CDR2 (germline): SGHNT, YYREEE (reference sequence). This CDR3 contains 17 residues. The chain's CDR3 is CASSLERGMNYAGELFF. The CDR3 coding sequence is TGTGCCAGCAGCTTGGAAAGGGGGATGAATTATGCCGGGGAGCTGTTTTTT.

The gene calls are TRBV4-1 and TRBJ2-7; no definite D call. The germline V and J ends were trimmed by 0 bases and 3 bases, with 18 bases remaining between them. This CDR3 is built from 17 residues. Germline assignment: CDR1 MGHRA and CDR2 YSYEKL. The CDR3 sequence: CASSQEKSTNHNYEQYF. Written as DNA, the CDR3 is TGCGCCAGCAGCCAAGAGAAGTCAACTAACCACAACTACGAGCAGTACTTC.

This clone has only one observation. Distinct nucleotide sequences in the sample also encode this CDR3. This chain uses TRBV5-1 with TRBJ1-1, with 7 bases lining up with TRBD1. The CDR3 covers 14 residues. Germline V gives CDR1 SGHRS, CDR2 YFSETQ. The junction had 4 bases not matched to a gene; V was cut back by 0 bases and J by 5 bases. In DNA form, the CDR3 reads TGCGCCAGCAGCTTGGGACAGGGAAGGACTGAAGCTTTCTTT. It translates to CASSLGQGRTEAFF.

This rearrangement joins TRBV9 to TRBJ2-3; 7 positions match TRBD2. The V gene end was trimmed by 4 bases and the J gene end by 8 bases; junction bases not matched to a gene: 7. CDR1 is SGDLS and CDR2 is YYNGEE in the germline V gene. The CDR3 is 13 amino acids. CDR3 in DNA: TGTGCCAGCAGCACTCCCGGCGGGGGTACGCAGTATTTT. Its translation is CASSTPGGGTQYF.

The V gene is TRBV29-1, the J gene TRBJ1-1; D unclear. V lost 4 bases and J 5 bases, leaving 11 bases between the germline ends. The CDR3 is 12 amino acids. CDR1 and CDR2 (germline): SQVTM, ANQGSEA. CDR3 amino acids: CSVGRSGTEAFF. CDR3 in DNA: TGCAGCGTTGGTAGGTCGGGAACTGAAGCTTTCTTT. Looking up the rest from reference TRBV29-1 and TRBJ1-1 gives the full variable domain: SAVISQKPSRDICQRGTSLTIQCQVDSQVTMMFWYRQQPGQSLTLIATANQGSEATYESGFVIDKFPISRPNLTFSTLTVSNMSPEDSSIYLCSVGRSGTEAFFGQGTRLTVV.

The CDR3 DNA is TGCGCCAGCAGCCAGACCCCAAAAGCGGGCTACACCGGGGAGCTGTTTTTT. It yields the protein CASSQTPKAGYTGELFF. The gene calls are TRBV4-1 and TRBJ2-2, with D possibly TRBD2 on 6 matching bases. CDR1 MGHRA and CDR2 YSYEKL come from the germline V gene. V lost 3 bases and J lost 3, with 17 bases in between. This CDR3 has 17 amino acids.

The genes are TRBV5-1 and TRBJ1-1, with D maybe TRBD1 (5 bases). Germline V gene data show CDR1 as SGHRS and CDR2 as YFSETQ. The CDR3 is 14 amino acids. Trimming took off 4 bases at V and 0 bases at J, with 10 bases between the two ends. CDR3 region: CASSTGHLNTEAFF. The CDR3 DNA is TGCGCCAGCAGCACCGGACACTTGAACACTGAAGCTTTCTTT.

The chain is built from TRBV5-4 and TRBJ1-2; TRBD1 aligns across 10 bases. Germline-derived CDR1 and CDR2 are SGHNT and YYREEE (reference sequence). Losses at the gene ends were 4 bases for V and 6 bases for J; bases not matched to a gene: 9. CDR3 length: 15 residues. The DNA of the CDR3 is TGTGCCAGCAGCGTGGACAGGGGGAGGCCTGATGGCTACACCTTC. Translated: CASSVDRGRPDGYTF.

The CDR3 sequence is CASSLIRGLNNEQFF. The CDR3 bases are TGTGCCAGCAGCTTAATACGGGGGTTAAACAATGAGCAGTTCTTC. V is TRBV7-9 and J is TRBJ2-1, with D possibly being TRBD2 (6 bases). The germline V gene encodes CDR1 SEHNR and CDR2 FQNEAQ (reference sequence). V was cut by 2 bases and J by 5 bases, with 13 bases left in between. This CDR3 is built from 15 residues.

A few counts support this clone. V is TRBV5-6 and J is TRBJ1-4, with TRBD1 matching 9 bases. The trim removed 4 bases at V and 4 bases at J, leaving 5 bases unmatched. Germline V gene data show CDR1 as SGHDT and CDR2 as YYEEEE. The CDR3 is 15 amino acids. The CDR3 spells CASSQVDRGNEKLFF. The CDR3, as DNA: TGTGCCAGCAGCCAGGTGGACAGGGGTAATGAAAAACTGTTTTTT.

The chain couples TRBV7-2 to TRBJ2-3; no reliable D call. Trimming removed 1 base from V and 2 bases from J, with 7 bases in between. There are 14 residues in the CDR3. Per germline, CDR1 SGHTA and CDR2 FQGNSA. CDR3 bases: TGTGCCAGCAGCTTAGATCCAGTCACAGATACGCAGTATTTT. This encodes CASSLDPVTDTQYF.

V usage is TRBV29-1 and J usage is TRBJ2-5; D uncertain. Trimming removed 4 bases from V and 2 bases from J, with 8 bases in between. This CDR3 is built from 12 residues. The germline V gene has CDR1 SQVTM and CDR2 ANQGSEA. The CDR3 nucleotides are TGCAGCGTTGTCCCAGAACAAGAGACCCAGTACTTC. Translating gives CSVVPEQETQYF.

The chain couples TRBV4-1 to TRBJ1-2; a possible D gene is TRBD1 (6 bases). V shed 3 bases and J shed 6 bases, with 11 bases lying between them. This CDR3 comprises 13 residues. Per germline, CDR1 MGHRA and CDR2 YSYEKL. CDR3: CASSHTQGNGYTF. CDR3 nucleotide sequence: TGCGCCAGCAGCCACACTCAGGGGAATGGCTACACCTTC.

The chain couples TRBV7-3 to TRBJ2-1; 10 bases line up with TRBD1. This CDR3 region has 14 residues. Germline V gives CDR1 SGHTA, CDR2 FQGTGA. Losses at the gene ends were 5 bases for V and 9 bases for J; bases not matched to a gene: 7. Here the CDR3 DNA reads TGTGCCAGCAGCCCGGGACAGGGGTGGAGTGAGCAGTTCTTC. Its protein product is CASSPGQGWSEQFF.